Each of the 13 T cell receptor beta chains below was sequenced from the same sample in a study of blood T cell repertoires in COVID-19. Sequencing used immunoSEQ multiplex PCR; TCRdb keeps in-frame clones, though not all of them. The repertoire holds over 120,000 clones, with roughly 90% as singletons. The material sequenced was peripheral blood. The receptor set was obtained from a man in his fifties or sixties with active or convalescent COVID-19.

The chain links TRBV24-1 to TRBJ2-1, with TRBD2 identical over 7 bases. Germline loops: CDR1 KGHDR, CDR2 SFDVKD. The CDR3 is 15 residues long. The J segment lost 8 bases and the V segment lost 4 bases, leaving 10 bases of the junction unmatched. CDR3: CATSDALAGAHEQFF. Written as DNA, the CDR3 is TGTGCCACCAGTGACGCCCTGGCGGGAGCTCATGAGCAGTTCTTC.

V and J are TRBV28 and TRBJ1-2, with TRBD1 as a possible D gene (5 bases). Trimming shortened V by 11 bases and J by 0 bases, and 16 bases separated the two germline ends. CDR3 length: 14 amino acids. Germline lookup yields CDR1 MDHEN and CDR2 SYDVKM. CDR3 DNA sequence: TGTGCCTGGGGGGGGACGGCAGCTAACTATGGCTACACCTTC. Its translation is CAWGGTAANYGYTF.

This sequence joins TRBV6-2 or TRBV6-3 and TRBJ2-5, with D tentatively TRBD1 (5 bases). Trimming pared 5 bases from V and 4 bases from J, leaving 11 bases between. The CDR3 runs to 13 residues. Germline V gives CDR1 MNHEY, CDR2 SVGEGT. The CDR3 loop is CASSSRVGETQYF. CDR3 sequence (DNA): TGTGCCAGCAGTAGCAGGGTCGGAGAGACCCAGTACTTC.

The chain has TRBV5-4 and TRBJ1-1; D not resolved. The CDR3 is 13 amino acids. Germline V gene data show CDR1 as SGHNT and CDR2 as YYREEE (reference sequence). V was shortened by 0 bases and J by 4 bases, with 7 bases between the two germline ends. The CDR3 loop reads CASSLERATEAFF. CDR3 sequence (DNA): TGTGCCAGCAGCTTGGAGAGGGCCACTGAAGCTTTCTTT.

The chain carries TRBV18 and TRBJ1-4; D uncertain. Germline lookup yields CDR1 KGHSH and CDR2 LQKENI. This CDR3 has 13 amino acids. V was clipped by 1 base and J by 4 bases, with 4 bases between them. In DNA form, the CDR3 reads TGTGCCAGCTCACCACTCTATAATGAAAAACTGTTTTTT. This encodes CASSPLYNEKLFF.

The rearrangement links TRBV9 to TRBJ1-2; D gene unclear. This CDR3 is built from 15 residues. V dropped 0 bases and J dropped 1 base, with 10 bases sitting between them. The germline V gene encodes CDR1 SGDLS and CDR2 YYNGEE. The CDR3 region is CASSVDNSINYGYTF. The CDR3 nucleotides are TGTGCCAGCAGCGTAGATAACAGTATTAACTATGGCTACACCTTC. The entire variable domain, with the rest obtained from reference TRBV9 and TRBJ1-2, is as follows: DSGVTQTPKHLITATGQRVTLRCSPRSGDLSVYWYQQSLDQGLQFLIQYYNGEERAKGNILERFSAQQFPDLHSELNLSSLELGDSALYFCASSVDNSINYGYTFGSGTRLTVV.

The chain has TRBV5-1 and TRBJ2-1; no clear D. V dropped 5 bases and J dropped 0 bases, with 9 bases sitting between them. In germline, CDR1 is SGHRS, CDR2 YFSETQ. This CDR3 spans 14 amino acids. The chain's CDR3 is CASRRVGSYNEQFF. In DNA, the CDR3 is TGCGCCAGCAGGCGTGTTGGCTCCTACAATGAGCAGTTCTTC.

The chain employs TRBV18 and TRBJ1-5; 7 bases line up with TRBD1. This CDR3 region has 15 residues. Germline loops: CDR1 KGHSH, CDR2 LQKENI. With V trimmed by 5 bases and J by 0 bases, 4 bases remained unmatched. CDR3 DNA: TGTGCCAGCTCAGGTACAGGGGATAGCAATCAGCCCCAGCATTTT. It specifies CASSGTGDSNQPQHF.

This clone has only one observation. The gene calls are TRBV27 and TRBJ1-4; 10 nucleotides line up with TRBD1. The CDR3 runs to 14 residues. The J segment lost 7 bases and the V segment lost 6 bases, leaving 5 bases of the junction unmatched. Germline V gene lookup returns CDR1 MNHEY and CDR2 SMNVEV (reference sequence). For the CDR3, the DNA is TGTGCCAGCAGCACCGGACAGGGGGTTGAAAAACTGTTTTTT. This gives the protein CASSTGQGVEKLFF. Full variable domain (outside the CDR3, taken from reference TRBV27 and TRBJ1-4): EAQVTQNPRYLITVTGKKLTVTCSQNMNHEYMSWYRQDPGLGLRQIYYSMNVEVTDKGDVPEGYKVSRKEKRNFPLILESPSPNQTSLYFCASSTGQGVEKLFFGSGTQLSVL.

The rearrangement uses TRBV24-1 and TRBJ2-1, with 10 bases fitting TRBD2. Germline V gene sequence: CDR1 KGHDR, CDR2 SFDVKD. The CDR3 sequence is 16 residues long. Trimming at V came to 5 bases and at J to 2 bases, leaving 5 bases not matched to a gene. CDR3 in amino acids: CATSAGLAATYNEQFF. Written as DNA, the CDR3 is TGTGCCACCAGTGCTGGACTAGCGGCAACCTACAATGAGCAGTTCTTC.

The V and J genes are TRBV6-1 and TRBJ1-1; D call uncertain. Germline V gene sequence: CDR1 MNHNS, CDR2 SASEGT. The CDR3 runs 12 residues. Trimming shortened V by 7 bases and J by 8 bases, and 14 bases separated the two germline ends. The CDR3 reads CASTLLGLEAFF. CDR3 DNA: TGTGCCAGCACCCTACTAGGGTTGGAAGCTTTCTTT.

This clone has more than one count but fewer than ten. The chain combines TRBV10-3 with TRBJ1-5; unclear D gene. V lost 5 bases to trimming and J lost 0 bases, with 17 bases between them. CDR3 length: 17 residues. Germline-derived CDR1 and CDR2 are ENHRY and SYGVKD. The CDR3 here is CAISPTGTLDSNQPQHF. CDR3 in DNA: TGTGCCATCAGTCCCACGGGTACTTTGGATAGCAATCAGCCCCAGCATTTT.

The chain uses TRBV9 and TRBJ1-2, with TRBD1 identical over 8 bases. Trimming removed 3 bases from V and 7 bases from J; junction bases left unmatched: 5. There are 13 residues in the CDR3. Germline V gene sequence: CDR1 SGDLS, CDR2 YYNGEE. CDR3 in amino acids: CASSGTGWRGYTF. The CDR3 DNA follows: TGTGCCAGCAGCGGGACAGGGTGGCGTGGCTACACCTTC.